This T cell receptor (beta chain) emerged from a study of T cell repertoires in cytomegalovirus infection. Study-level findings and limits: Identification of carriers of CMV plus the relevant HLA was achieved through cumulative public TCR beta family frequency.

The ends lost 6 bases at V and 4 bases at J; junction bases unmatched: 7. Germline V lookup: CDR1 SQVTM, CDR2 ANQGSEA. This CDR3 is built from 14 residues. This clonotype has at least ten counts. Its specificity is unknown. TCRdb re-derived calls from the reads in MiXCR, one entry per CDR3 protein. The table has just under 300,000 distinct CDR3 sequences, about 8.8% seen once. This chain connects TRBV29-1 to TRBJ2-1, with TRBD2 matching 9 bases. The origin of this receptor is a human donor in good health (CMV status not recorded). Some clones in this sample may be carry-over from other donors' samples. The sample comprised PBMCs. As DNA, the CDR3 is TGCAGCGTATGGGCTAGCGGGGCATACAATGAGCAGTTCTTC. It encodes CSVWASGAYNEQFF.